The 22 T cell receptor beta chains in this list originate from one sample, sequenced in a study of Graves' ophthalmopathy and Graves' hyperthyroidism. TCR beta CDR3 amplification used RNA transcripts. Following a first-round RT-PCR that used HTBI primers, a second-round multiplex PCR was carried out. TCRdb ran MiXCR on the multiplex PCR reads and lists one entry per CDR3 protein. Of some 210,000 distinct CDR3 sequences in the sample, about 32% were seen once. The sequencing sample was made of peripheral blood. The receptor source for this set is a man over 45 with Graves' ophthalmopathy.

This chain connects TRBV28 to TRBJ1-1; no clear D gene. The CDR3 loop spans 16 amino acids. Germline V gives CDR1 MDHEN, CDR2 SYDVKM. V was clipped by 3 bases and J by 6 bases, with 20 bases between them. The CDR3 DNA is TGTGCCAGCAGTTTTAGAGGTAGGCAGGCGATGGCTGAAGCTTTCTTT. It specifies CASSFRGRQAMAEAFF.

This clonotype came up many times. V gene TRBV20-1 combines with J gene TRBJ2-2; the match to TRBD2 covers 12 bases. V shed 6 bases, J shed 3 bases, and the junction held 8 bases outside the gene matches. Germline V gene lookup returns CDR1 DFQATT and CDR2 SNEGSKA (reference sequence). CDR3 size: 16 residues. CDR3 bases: TGCAGTGCCGTTACTAGCGGGAGGTTGTACACCGGGGAGCTGTTTTTT. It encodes CSAVTSGRLYTGELFF.

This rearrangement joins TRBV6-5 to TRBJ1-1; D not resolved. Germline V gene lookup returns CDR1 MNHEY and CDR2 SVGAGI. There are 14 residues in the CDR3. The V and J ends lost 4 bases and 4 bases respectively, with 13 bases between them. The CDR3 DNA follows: TGTGCCAGCAGTTCGGCACGACGGGGCACTGAAGCTTTCTTT. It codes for CASSSARRGTEAFF.

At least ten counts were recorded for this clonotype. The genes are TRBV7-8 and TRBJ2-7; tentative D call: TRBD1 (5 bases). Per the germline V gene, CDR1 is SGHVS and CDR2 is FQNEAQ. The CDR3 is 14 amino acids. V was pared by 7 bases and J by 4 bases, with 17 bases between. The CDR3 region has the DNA TGTGCCAGCACCCCCTTAGGGGAAACATACGAGCAGTACTTC. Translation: CASTPLGETYEQYF. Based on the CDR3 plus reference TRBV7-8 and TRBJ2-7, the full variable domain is GAGVSQSPRYKVAKRGQDVALRCDPISGHVSLFWYQQALGQGPEFLTYFQNEAQLDKSGLPSDRFFAERPEGSVSTLKIQRTQQEDSAVYLCASTPLGETYEQYFGPGTRLTVT.

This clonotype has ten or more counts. The CDR3 here is CSARDGQGIGNTIYF. CDR3 DNA sequence: TGCAGTGCTAGAGATGGACAGGGAATCGGAAACACCATATATTTT. The V call is TRBV20-1, the J call TRBJ1-3; 8 bases map to TRBD1. The germline CDR1 and CDR2 sequences are DFQATT and SNEGSKA (reference sequence). The CDR3 loop spans 15 amino acids. V lost 0 bases, J lost 4 bases, and 5 bases stayed unmatched.

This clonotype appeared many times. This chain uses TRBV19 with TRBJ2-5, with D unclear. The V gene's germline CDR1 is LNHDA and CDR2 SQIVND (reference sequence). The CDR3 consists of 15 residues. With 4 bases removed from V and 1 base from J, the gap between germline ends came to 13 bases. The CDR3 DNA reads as TGTGCCAGTAGTAACTATGCGACGGTCCAAGAGACCCAGTACTTC. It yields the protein CASSNYATVQETQYF. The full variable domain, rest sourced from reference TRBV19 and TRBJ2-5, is DGGITQSPKYLFRKEGQNVTLSCEQNLNHDAMYWYRQDPGQGLRLIYYSQIVNDFQKGDIAEGYSVSREKKESFPLTVTSAQKNPTAFYLCASSNYATVQETQYFGPGTRLLVL.

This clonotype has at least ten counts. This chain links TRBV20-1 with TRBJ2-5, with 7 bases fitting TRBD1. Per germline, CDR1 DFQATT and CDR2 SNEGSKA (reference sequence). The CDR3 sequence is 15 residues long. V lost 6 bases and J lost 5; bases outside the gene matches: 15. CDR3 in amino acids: CSAQGDSRRWETQYF. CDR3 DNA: TGCAGTGCCCAGGGGGATTCGCGGAGATGGGAGACCCAGTACTTC.

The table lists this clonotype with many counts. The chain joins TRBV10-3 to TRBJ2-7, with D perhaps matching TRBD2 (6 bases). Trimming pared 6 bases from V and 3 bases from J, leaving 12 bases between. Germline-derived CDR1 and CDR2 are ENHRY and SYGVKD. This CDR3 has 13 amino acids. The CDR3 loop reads CAISPRDFYEQYF. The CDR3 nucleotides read TGTGCCATCAGCCCGCGGGATTTCTACGAGCAGTACTTC.

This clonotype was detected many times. CDR3 protein: CASRVGGEDGSYGYTF. The CDR3 DNA reads TGTGCCAGCAGGGTCGGGGGGGAGGATGGCAGCTATGGCTACACCTTC. V usage is TRBV28 and J usage is TRBJ1-2; possibly TRBD1 for D (5 bases). The CDR3 consists of 16 residues. V was clipped by 6 bases and J by 4 bases, with 21 bases between them. Germline V CDR1 and CDR2: MDHEN, SYDVKM.

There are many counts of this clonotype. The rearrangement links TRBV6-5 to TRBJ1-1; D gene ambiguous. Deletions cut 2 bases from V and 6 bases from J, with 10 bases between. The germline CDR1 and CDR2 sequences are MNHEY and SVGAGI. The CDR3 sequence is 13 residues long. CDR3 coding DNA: TGTGCCAGCAGTTACACGCCCGAGGCTGAAGCTTTCTTT. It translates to CASSYTPEAEAFF.

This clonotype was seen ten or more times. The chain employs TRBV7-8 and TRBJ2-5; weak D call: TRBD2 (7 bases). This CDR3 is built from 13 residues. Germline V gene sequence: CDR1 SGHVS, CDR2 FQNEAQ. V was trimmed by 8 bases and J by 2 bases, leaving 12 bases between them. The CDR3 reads CASRGGIQETQYF. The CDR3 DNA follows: TGTGCCAGCCGCGGGGGCATTCAAGAGACCCAGTACTTC.

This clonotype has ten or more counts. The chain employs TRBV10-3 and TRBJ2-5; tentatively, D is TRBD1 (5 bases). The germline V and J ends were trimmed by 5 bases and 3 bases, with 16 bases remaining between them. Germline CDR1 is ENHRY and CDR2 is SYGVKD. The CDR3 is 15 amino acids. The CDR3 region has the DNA TGTGCCATCAGTAGGGGCAGCACTGAAAAAGAGACCCAGTACTTC. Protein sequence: CAISRGSTEKETQYF.

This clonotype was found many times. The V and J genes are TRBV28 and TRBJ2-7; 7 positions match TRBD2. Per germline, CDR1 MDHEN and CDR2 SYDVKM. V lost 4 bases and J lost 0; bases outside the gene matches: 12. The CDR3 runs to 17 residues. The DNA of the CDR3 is TGTGCCAGCAGTTCCCCCACTAGCGCTACCCGCTCCTACGAGCAGTACTTC. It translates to CASSSPTSATRSYEQYF.

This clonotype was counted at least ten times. CDR3 nucleotides: TGCGCCAGCAGCTTGGAAGGGACAGGGGCTCGGGAAGCTTTCTTT. Residues: CASSLEGTGAREAFF. The chain recombines TRBV5-1 with TRBJ1-1, with TRBD1 matching over 10 bases. J was trimmed by 8 bases and V by 0 bases; bases with no gene match: 7. Germline CDR1 SGHRS, CDR2 YFSETQ. The CDR3 consists of 15 residues.

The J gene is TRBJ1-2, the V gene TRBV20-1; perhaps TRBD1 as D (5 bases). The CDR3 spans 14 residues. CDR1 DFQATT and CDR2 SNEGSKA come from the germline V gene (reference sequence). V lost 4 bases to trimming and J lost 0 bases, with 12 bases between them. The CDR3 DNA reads TGCAGTGCTAAGGGACGGGAAGCTAACTATGGCTACACCTTC. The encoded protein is CSAKGREANYGYTF.

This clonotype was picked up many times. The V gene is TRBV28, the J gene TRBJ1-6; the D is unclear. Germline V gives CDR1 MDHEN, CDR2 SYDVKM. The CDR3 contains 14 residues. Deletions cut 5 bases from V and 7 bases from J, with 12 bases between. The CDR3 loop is CASSIPDVNSPLHF. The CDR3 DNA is TGTGCCAGCAGTATCCCGGACGTGAATTCACCCCTCCACTTT.

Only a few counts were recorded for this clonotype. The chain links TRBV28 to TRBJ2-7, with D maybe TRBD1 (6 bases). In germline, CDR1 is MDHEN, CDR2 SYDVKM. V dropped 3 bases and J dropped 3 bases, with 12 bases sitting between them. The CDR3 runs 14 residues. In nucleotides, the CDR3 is TGTGCCAGCAGTTTTTCCAGGGACAACTACGAGCAGTACTTC. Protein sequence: CASSFSRDNYEQYF. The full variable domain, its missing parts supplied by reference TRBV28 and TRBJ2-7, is DVKVTQSSRYLVKRTGEKVFLECVQDMDHENMFWYRQDPGLGLRLIYFSYDVKMKEKGDIPEGYSVSREKKERFSLILESASTNQTSMYLCASSFSRDNYEQYFGPGTRLTVT.

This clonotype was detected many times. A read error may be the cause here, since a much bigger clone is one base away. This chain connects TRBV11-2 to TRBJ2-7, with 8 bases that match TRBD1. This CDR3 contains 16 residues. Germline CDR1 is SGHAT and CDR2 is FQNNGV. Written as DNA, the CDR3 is TGTGCCAACAGCTTAGGTCAACTGACAGGGGACTACGAGCAGTACTTC. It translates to CANSLGQLTGDYEQYF.

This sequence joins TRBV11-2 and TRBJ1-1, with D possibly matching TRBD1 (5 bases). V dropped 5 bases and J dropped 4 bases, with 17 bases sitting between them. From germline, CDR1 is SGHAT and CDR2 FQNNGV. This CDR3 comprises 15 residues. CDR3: CASSPLNRGVTEAFF. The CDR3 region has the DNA TGTGCCAGCAGCCCCCTTAATAGGGGCGTCACTGAAGCTTTCTTT.

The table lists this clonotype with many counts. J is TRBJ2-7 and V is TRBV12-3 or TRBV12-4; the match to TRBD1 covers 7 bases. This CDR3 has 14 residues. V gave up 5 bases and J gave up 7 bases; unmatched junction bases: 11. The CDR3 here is CASSLQSGQPEQYF. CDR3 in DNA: TGTGCCAGCAGTCTCCAATCGGGACAGCCGGAGCAGTACTTC.

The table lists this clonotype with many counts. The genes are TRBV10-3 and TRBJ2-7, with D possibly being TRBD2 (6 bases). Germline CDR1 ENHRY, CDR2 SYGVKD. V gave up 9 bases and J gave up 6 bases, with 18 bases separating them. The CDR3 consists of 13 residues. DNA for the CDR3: TGTGCCATGGATAGCGGTCTGGGGGTCGAGCAGTACTTC. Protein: CAMDSGLGVEQYF.

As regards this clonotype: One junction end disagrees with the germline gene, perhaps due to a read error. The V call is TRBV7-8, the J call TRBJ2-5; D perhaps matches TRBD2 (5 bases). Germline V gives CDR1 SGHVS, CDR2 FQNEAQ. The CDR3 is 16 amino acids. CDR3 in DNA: TGTGCCAGCAGCTTAGCGATTCCGGGGTCCCAAGAGACCCAATACTTC. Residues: CASSLAIPGSQETQYF.